A single sample gave rise to the 4 T cell receptor beta chains below, sequenced in a study of cytomegalovirus exposure and HLA in healthy donors. The method was immunoSEQ multiplex PCR; TCRdb's version includes in-frame clones alone and lacks a portion of them. The table includes 200,000 or so clones, 75% to 90% detected once. Input material: PBMCs. These receptor sequences come from a man aged 18 to 30 in good health and CMV-seropositive.

V gene TRBV7-3 combines with J gene TRBJ1-1; no clear D gene. Germline V gives CDR1 SGHTA, CDR2 FQGTGA. V lost 4 bases and J lost 0, with 9 bases in between. This CDR3 has 14 amino acids. The CDR3 region has the DNA TGTGCCAGCAGCTCCCTCGGGATGAACACTGAAGCTTTCTTT. Protein: CASSSLGMNTEAFF. Combining the CDR3 with reference TRBV7-3 and TRBJ1-1 gives the whole variable domain GAGVSQTPSNKVTEKGKYVELRCDPISGHTALYWYRQSLGQGPEFLIYFQGTGAADDSGLPNDRFFAVRPEGSVSTLKIQRTERGDSAVYLCASSSLGMNTEAFFGQGTRLTVV.

This chain uses TRBV28 with TRBJ1-5, with a tentative D call TRBD1 (6 bases). CDR3 length: 14 amino acids. The germline V gene encodes CDR1 MDHEN and CDR2 SYDVKM. Trimming took off 6 bases at V and 3 bases at J, with 12 bases between the two ends. The CDR3 DNA sequence: TGTGCCAGCAGCCTCACAGGGTACAATCAGCCCCAGCATTTT. This translates into CASSLTGYNQPQHF. The full variable domain, with the rest looked up from reference TRBV28 and TRBJ1-5, is DVKVTQSSRYLVKRTGEKVFLECVQDMDHENMFWYRQDPGLGLRLIYFSYDVKMKEKGDIPEGYSVSREKKERFSLILESASTNQTSMYLCASSLTGYNQPQHFGDGTRLSIL.

The genes are TRBV4-3 and TRBJ2-6; no clear D. The CDR3 is 16 amino acids. V lost 0 bases and J 0 bases, leaving 6 bases between the germline ends. Germline V lookup: CDR1 LGHNA, CDR2 YSLEER. CDR3: CASSQDRSSGANVLTF. CDR3 DNA sequence: TGCGCCAGCAGCCAAGATCGCAGCTCTGGGGCCAACGTCCTGACTTTC.

This chain uses TRBV28 with TRBJ2-7, with 11 bases matching TRBD1. J gave up 4 bases and V 1 base, and 15 bases lay outside the gene matches. Germline assignment: CDR1 MDHEN and CDR2 SYDVKM. CDR3 size: 19 residues. The chain's CDR3 is CASSLLGDWDRGVSYEQYF. The CDR3 DNA reads as TGTGCCAGCAGTTTATTGGGTGATTGGGACAGGGGGGTCTCATACGAGCAGTACTTC.